The clone carrying this T cell receptor beta chain has just a few counts. The antigen remains undetermined. The PCR was carried out with 60 Vbeta primers and 13 Jbeta primers. Clones were read by immunoSEQ multiplex PCR, and TCRdb kept only the in-frame ones, dropping some. The sample contains about 150,000 clones, approximately 80% of which appear only once. This specimen comes from a study of cytomegalovirus exposure and HLA in healthy donors. The CDR3 spans 13 residues. Per germline, CDR1 SQVTM and CDR2 ANQGSEA. V lost 6 bases, J lost 4 bases, and 14 bases lay in between. Study results and caveats: In an earlier analysis, productive rearrangement rates for most beta V segments clustered near 87% or 30%.

The genes are TRBV29-1 and TRBJ2-3; weak D call: TRBD2 (6 bases). Sequencing input: PBMCs. The receptor's source is a man aged 18 to 29 in good health and CMV-seronegative. The CDR3 spells CSVRRGAADTQYF. CDR3 sequence (DNA): TGCAGCGTCCGTCGCGGGGCGGCAGATACGCAGTATTTT.